This note documents a single TCR beta chain sequence. Its specificity is unknown. These data originate in a study of monozygotic twins with cystic fibrosis. Study in general: Library input was three micrograms of fragmented DNA, with approximately 14 PCR cycles.

Study outcomes and limitations: Clonality was generally low (median around 0.009), higher in the most severe patients. In 13 of 16 pairs, V gene usage was closest to the co-twin's. Monozygotic CF twin pairs shared significantly more nucleotide-identical clonotypes than unrelated CF individuals did.

CDR1 and CDR2 (germline): MGHRA, YSYEKL. CDR3 size: 17 residues. V shed 1 base, J shed 2 bases, and the junction held 8 bases outside the gene matches. Clones were read by immunoSEQ multiplex PCR, and TCRdb kept only the in-frame ones, dropping some. This sample has 34,000 or so clones, with 75% to 95% found just once. Sequenced input: blood. The origin of this receptor is a boy between 2 and 10 years old with cystic fibrosis. The chain recombines TRBV4-1 with TRBJ2-3; 8 bases are a match to TRBD2. This chain's CDR3 is CASSQVGAGEDTDTQYF. The CDR3 region has the DNA TGCGCCAGCAGCCAAGTTGGAGCGGGGGAAGACACAGATACGCAGTATTTT.